Listed below are T cell receptor beta chains from one sample, sequenced in a study of blood T cell repertoires in COVID-19. Clones were read by immunoSEQ multiplex PCR, and TCRdb kept only the in-frame ones, dropping some. Here the sample spans 110,000 or so clones, around 78% being singletons. The sequencing sample was made of peripheral blood. The origin of the receptors is a woman aged 55-69 years with acute or convalescent COVID-19. Each CDR3 is given with its conserved first and last residue. The order of the fields is J gene, CDR3 length, V gene, clone size, D gene, CDR3 protein, CDR3 DNA. D genes are given only for firm matches. Clone size appears in some rows only: once, few, many, or a class for an expanded clone.

J gene: TRBJ2-2
CDR3 length: 15
V gene: TRBV9
clone size: .
D gene: .
CDR3 protein: CASSFGGAGTGELFF
CDR3 DNA: TGTGCCAGCAGCTTTGGGGGCGCCGGGACCGGGGAGCTGTTTTTT

J gene: TRBJ1-1
CDR3 length: 14
V gene: TRBV7-3
clone size: .
D gene: .
CDR3 protein: CASSLTQGSTEAFF
CDR3 DNA: TGTGCCAGCAGCTTAACGCAGGGGAGTACTGAAGCTTTCTTT

J gene: TRBJ1-6
CDR3 length: 13
V gene: TRBV5-1
clone size: .
D gene: .
CDR3 protein: CASSLDSNLPLHF
CDR3 DNA: TGCGCCAGCAGCTTGGACAGTAATTTACCCCTCCACTTT

J gene: TRBJ1-5
CDR3 length: 13
V gene: TRBV14
clone size: .
D gene: .
CDR3 protein: CASSQEFDQPQHF
CDR3 DNA: TGTGCCAGCAGCCAAGAATTCGATCAGCCCCAGCATTTT

J gene: TRBJ1-6
CDR3 length: 14
V gene: TRBV6-5
clone size: once
D gene: TRBD1
CDR3 protein: CASNRDRPNSPLHF
CDR3 DNA: TGTGCCAGCAATCGGGACAGGCCTAATTCACCCCTCCACTTT

J gene: TRBJ2-7
CDR3 length: 13
V gene: TRBV6-2/TRBV6-3
clone size: .
D gene: TRBD2
CDR3 protein: CASRPSGGVEQYF
CDR3 DNA: TGTGCCAGCAGACCTAGCGGGGGGGTCGAGCAGTACTTC

J gene: TRBJ2-1
CDR3 length: 13
V gene: TRBV11-2
clone size: .
D gene: .
CDR3 protein: CASSFSEGSEQFF
CDR3 DNA: TGTGCCAGCAGCTTTTCGGAGGGAAGTGAGCAGTTCTTC

J gene: TRBJ2-3
CDR3 length: 16
V gene: TRBV11-3
clone size: .
D gene: .
CDR3 protein: CASSLGVLDRTDTQYF
CDR3 DNA: TGTGCCAGCAGCTTAGGTGTGCTAGATCGGACAGATACGCAGTATTTT

J gene: TRBJ2-2
CDR3 length: 16
V gene: TRBV30
clone size: .
D gene: .
CDR3 protein: CAWDRSLASNTGELFF
CDR3 DNA: TGTGCCTGGGACCGAAGTTTAGCGTCAAACACCGGGGAGCTGTTTTTT

J gene: TRBJ2-1
CDR3 length: 12
V gene: TRBV6-6
clone size: .
D gene: .
CDR3 protein: CASSYFGNEQFF
CDR3 DNA: TGTGCCAGCAGTTACTTCGGCAATGAGCAGTTCTTC

J gene: TRBJ2-4
CDR3 length: 14
V gene: TRBV20-1
clone size: once
D gene: .
CDR3 protein: CSASGPSPPTIQYF
CDR3 DNA: TGCAGTGCTAGTGGGCCCTCGCCCCCAACCATTCAGTACTTC

J gene: TRBJ2-1
CDR3 length: 16
V gene: TRBV27
clone size: .
D gene: TRBD1
CDR3 protein: CASTETGRGVYNEQFF
CDR3 DNA: TGTGCCAGCACCGAGACAGGGAGAGGAGTCTACAATGAGCAGTTCTTC

J gene: TRBJ1-3
CDR3 length: 14
V gene: TRBV27
clone size: once
D gene: TRBD1
CDR3 protein: CASSYRGSGNTIYF
CDR3 DNA: TGTGCCAGCAGCTACAGGGGCTCTGGAAACACCATATATTTT

J gene: TRBJ1-2
CDR3 length: 15
V gene: TRBV9
clone size: .
D gene: .
CDR3 protein: CASSPDPGATYGYTF
CDR3 DNA: TGTGCCAGCAGCCCCGATCCAGGGGCGACCTATGGCTACACCTTC

J gene: TRBJ2-1
CDR3 length: 13
V gene: TRBV27
clone size: once
D gene: .
CDR3 protein: CASSFSPDNEQFF
CDR3 DNA: TGTGCCAGCAGTTTTTCCCCTGACAATGAGCAGTTCTTC

J gene: TRBJ2-1
CDR3 length: 14
V gene: TRBV25-1
clone size: .
D gene: .
CDR3 protein: CASSEYSPGNEQFF
CDR3 DNA: TGTGCCAGCAGTGAATATTCACCGGGGAATGAGCAGTTCTTC

J gene: TRBJ1-1
CDR3 length: 14
V gene: TRBV7-2
clone size: few
D gene: TRBD1
CDR3 protein: CASNPGTVNTEAFF
CDR3 DNA: TGTGCCAGCAACCCCGGGACAGTCAACACTGAAGCTTTCTTT

J gene: TRBJ1-6
CDR3 length: 13
V gene: TRBV30
clone size: .
D gene: .
CDR3 protein: CAWSAQAHSPLHF
CDR3 DNA: TGTGCCTGGAGCGCGCAGGCCCATTCACCCCTCCACTTT

J gene: TRBJ2-2
CDR3 length: 16
V gene: TRBV5-1
clone size: .
D gene: TRBD2
CDR3 protein: CASSPTGGSNTGELFF
CDR3 DNA: TGCGCCAGCAGCCCCACGGGGGGGTCGAACACCGGGGAGCTGTTTTTT

J gene: TRBJ1-2
CDR3 length: 16
V gene: TRBV6-1
clone size: .
D gene: .
CDR3 protein: CASSEDWAGDGYGYTF
CDR3 DNA: TGTGCCAGCAGTGAAGACTGGGCAGGGGATGGCTATGGCTACACCTTC

J gene: TRBJ2-1
CDR3 length: 12
V gene: TRBV30
clone size: .
D gene: TRBD2
CDR3 protein: CAWSPGGGLRFF
CDR3 DNA: TGTGCCTGGAGCCCGGGGGGGGGCCTTAGGTTCTTC

J gene: TRBJ2-7
CDR3 length: 15
V gene: TRBV7-9
clone size: few
D gene: TRBD2
CDR3 protein: CASSRLTSGGGEQYF
CDR3 DNA: TGTGCCAGCAGCCGACTCACTAGCGGGGGCGGCGAGCAGTACTTC

J gene: TRBJ1-2
CDR3 length: 15
V gene: TRBV5-1
clone size: .
D gene: TRBD1
CDR3 protein: CASSPETGATGGYTF
CDR3 DNA: TGCGCCAGCAGCCCTGAGACAGGGGCGACTGGTGGCTACACCTTC

J gene: TRBJ2-6
CDR3 length: 14
V gene: TRBV6-4
clone size: .
D gene: TRBD1
CDR3 protein: CASRTGAGANVLTF
CDR3 DNA: TGTGCCAGTAGGACAGGGGCTGGGGCCAACGTCCTGACTTTC

J gene: TRBJ2-2
CDR3 length: 15
V gene: TRBV7-6
clone size: .
D gene: .
CDR3 protein: CASSPRVPDTGELFF
CDR3 DNA: TGTGCCAGCAGCCCTCGGGTCCCGGACACCGGGGAGCTGTTTTTT

J gene: TRBJ2-1
CDR3 length: 15
V gene: TRBV7-3
clone size: .
D gene: .
CDR3 protein: CASSPRRTPYNEQFF
CDR3 DNA: TGTGCCAGCAGCCCCCGCCGGACTCCATACAATGAGCAGTTCTTC

J gene: TRBJ1-2
CDR3 length: 14
V gene: TRBV6-5
clone size: .
D gene: TRBD1
CDR3 protein: CASPERGTGYGYTF
CDR3 DNA: TGTGCCAGCCCCGAAAGGGGGACAGGCTATGGCTACACCTTC

J gene: TRBJ2-5
CDR3 length: 15
V gene: TRBV9
clone size: .
D gene: .
CDR3 protein: CASSPRNRDQETQYF
CDR3 DNA: TGTGCCAGCAGCCCCCGCAACAGGGATCAAGAGACCCAGTACTTC